The TCR beta chain described here comes from a study of OX40 agonist ivuxolimab in advanced cancers. In the study overall: Across the patients, intravenous ivuxolimab was delivered every 2 weeks at 0.01 to 10 mg/kg.

Details on this clone: Its antigen is as yet unknown.

Libraries were prepared by immunoSEQ multiplex PCR; TCRdb keeps only in-frame clonotypes and omits some of them. The data hold some 86,000 clones, with about 86% observed a single time. Broader study findings: With doses of 0.1 to 3.0 mg/kg, CD4+ and CD8+ blood T cells had undergone clonal expansion by week 6. Low normalized clonal expansion also occurred in some nonresponding patients.

V shed 7 bases, J shed 2 bases, and the junction held 10 bases outside the gene matches. CDR1 is SEHNR, CDR2 FQNEAQ, per germline (reference sequence). This CDR3 has 16 amino acids. The genes are TRBV7-9 and TRBJ2-5; 10 bases are a match to TRBD2. The specimen was CD4+ or CD8+ T cells sorted from blood, collected in a trial of the OX40 agonist ivuxolimab. The source of this sequence is an adult with an advanced solid tumor such as melanoma, head and neck, liver or kidney cancer. This CDR3 reads CASTPRLAGQQETQYF. In DNA, the CDR3 is TGTGCCAGCACCCCTCGACTAGCGGGCCAACAAGAGACCCAGTACTTC.